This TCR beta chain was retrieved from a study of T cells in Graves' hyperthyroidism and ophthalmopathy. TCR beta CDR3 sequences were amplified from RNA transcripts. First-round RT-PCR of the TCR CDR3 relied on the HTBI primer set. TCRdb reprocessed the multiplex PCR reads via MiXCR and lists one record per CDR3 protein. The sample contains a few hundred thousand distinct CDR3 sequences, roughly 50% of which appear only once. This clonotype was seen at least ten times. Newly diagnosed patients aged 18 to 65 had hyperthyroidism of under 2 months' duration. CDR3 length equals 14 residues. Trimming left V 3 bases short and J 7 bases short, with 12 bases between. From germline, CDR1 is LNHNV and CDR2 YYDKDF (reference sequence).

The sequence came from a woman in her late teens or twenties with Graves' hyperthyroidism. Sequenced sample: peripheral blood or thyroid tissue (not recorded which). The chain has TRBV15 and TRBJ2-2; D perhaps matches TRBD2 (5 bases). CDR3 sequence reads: CATSSYAGLGELFF. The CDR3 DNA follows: TGTGCCACCAGCAGCTACGCAGGACTCGGGGAGCTGTTTTTT.